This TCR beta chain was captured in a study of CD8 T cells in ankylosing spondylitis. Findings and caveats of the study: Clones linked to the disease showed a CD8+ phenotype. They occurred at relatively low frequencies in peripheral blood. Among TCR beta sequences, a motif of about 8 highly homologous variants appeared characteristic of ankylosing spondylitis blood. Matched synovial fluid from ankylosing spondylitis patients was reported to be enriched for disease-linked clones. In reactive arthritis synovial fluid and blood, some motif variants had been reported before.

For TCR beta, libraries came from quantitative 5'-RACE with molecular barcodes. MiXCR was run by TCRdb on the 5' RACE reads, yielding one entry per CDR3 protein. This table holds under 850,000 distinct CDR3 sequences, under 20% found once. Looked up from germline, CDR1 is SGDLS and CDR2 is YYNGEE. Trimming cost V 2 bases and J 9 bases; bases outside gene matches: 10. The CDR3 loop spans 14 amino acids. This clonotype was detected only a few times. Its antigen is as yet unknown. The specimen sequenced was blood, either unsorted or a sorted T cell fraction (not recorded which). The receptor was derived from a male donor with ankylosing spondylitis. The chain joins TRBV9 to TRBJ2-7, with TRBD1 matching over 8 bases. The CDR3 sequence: CASSVTGDGLGQYF. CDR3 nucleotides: TGTGCCAGCAGCGTGACAGGGGATGGCTTGGGGCAGTACTTC.